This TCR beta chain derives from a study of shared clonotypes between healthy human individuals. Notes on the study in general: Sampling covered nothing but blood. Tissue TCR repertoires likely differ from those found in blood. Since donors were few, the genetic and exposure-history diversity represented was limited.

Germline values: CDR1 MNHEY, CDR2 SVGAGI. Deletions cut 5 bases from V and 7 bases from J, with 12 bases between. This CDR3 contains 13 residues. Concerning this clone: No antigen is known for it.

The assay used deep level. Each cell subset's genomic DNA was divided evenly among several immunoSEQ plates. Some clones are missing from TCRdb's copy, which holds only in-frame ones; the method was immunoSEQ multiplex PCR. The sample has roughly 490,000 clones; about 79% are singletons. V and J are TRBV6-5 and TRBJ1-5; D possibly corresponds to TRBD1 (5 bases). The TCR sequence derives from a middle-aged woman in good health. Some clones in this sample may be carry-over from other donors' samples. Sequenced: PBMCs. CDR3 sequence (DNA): TGTGCCAGCAGTCAGAGGGACGAACAGCCCCAGCATTTT. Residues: CASSQRDEQPQHF.